The clone carrying this T cell receptor beta chain was counted between two and nine times. Its antigen is not known. The sample belongs to a study of metastatic and nonmetastatic thyroid tumors. On the study more broadly: The comparison covered peripheral blood and tumor or nodule tissue in malignant and benign thyroid patients.

Overall study results and limits: Significantly greater TCR beta diversity was reportedly found in malignant thyroid tumors than in benign nodules (in blood and tumor).

None of the patients had undergone any treatment ahead of thyroid surgery. Looked up from germline, CDR1 is DFQATT and CDR2 is SNEGSKA (reference sequence). V was trimmed by 3 bases and J by 6 bases, leaving 18 bases between them. This CDR3 is 14 amino acids long. Study processing details: What underpinned the distant-metastasis classifier for papillary thyroid cancer was the set of CDR3 differences across clinicopathological groups. TCRdb used MiXCR to call clones anew from the PCR reads. These V and J calls originate from TCRdb's pipeline instead of the authors' own analysis. The table includes around 44,000 clones, 28% detected once.

The sequenced material came from blood. This clonotype was obtained from a male donor with papillary thyroid cancer or a benign thyroid nodule (not recorded which). Some clones in this sample may be carry-over from other donors' samples. The chain carries TRBV20-1 and TRBJ2-7; no firm D call. CDR3 nucleotide sequence: TGCAGTGCTAGCTCCGTCCGTTACTCTGTCGAGCAGTACTTC. This sequence encodes CSASSVRYSVEQYF.